The 21 T cell receptor beta chains given below trace back to one sample, sequenced in a study of cytomegalovirus exposure and HLA in healthy donors. The study ran its PCR with 60 Vbeta and 13 Jbeta primers. The method was immunoSEQ multiplex PCR; TCRdb's version includes in-frame clones alone and lacks a portion of them. The data show around 130,000 clones, less than 10% seen once. Material: PBMCs. These receptors all stem from a woman in her forties in good health and CMV-seropositive.

There are a few counts of this clone. The chain is built from TRBV6-1 and TRBJ1-2; TRBD1 matches 11 bases. J gave up 4 bases and V 3 bases, and 4 bases lay outside the gene matches. The CDR3 extends over 15 amino acids. The germline V gene has CDR1 MNHNS and CDR2 SASEGT. CDR3 nucleotide sequence: TGTGCCAGCAGTGACCCCGGGACAGGGGGCTATGGCTACACCTTC. This translates into CASSDPGTGGYGYTF.

The chain uses TRBV9 and TRBJ1-5; D is perhaps TRBD1 (5 bases). The ends were cut back, 4 bases at V and 7 bases at J, with 18 bases in the middle. Germline V gene sequence: CDR1 SGDLS, CDR2 YYNGEE. This CDR3 is 15 amino acids long. In DNA form, the CDR3 reads TGTGCCAGCAGCCTCACCCCCAGGGCGGACCAGCCCCAGCATTTT. Its protein product is CASSLTPRADQPQHF.

The CDR3 coding sequence is TGTGCCAGTCACCCTCTGGCCGACTCCTACAATGAGCAGTTCTTC. Translating gives CASHPLADSYNEQFF. V gene TRBV6-5 combines with J gene TRBJ2-1, with no clear D. Trimming pared 9 bases from V and 0 bases from J, leaving 15 bases between. The germline V gene encodes CDR1 MNHEY and CDR2 SVGAGI. The CDR3 loop spans 15 amino acids.

This clone was detected a few times. V gene TRBV5-1 combines with J gene TRBJ2-3, with 7 bases fitting TRBD2. J was trimmed by 4 bases and V by 1 base; bases with no gene match: 3. The CDR3 consists of 14 residues. The germline V gene has CDR1 SGHRS and CDR2 YFSETQ. The CDR3 coding sequence is TGCGCCAGCAGCTTGTGGGGGGGGTCAGATACGCAGTATTTT. Amino acids: CASSLWGGSDTQYF.

The chain couples TRBV27 to TRBJ2-5; D is ambiguous. V was shortened by 4 bases and J by 2 bases, with 2 bases between the two germline ends. The germline gives CDR1 MNHEY, CDR2 SMNVEV (reference sequence). This CDR3 spans 11 amino acids. CDR3 sequence: CASSSQETQYF. CDR3 bases: TGTGCCAGCAGTTCTCAAGAGACCCAGTACTTC.

J is TRBJ1-1 and V is TRBV28, with 8 bases identical to TRBD1. V lost 2 bases, J lost 8 bases, and 7 bases stayed unmatched. Germline V gene data show CDR1 as MDHEN and CDR2 as SYDVKM. The CDR3 length is 14 residues. The CDR3 loop reads CASSLDRGRAEAFF. The DNA for the CDR3 is TGTGCCAGCAGTTTAGACAGGGGTAGGGCAGAAGCTTTCTTT.

This clone was observed a few times. The chain joins TRBV7-3 to TRBJ2-2, with D possibly matching TRBD1 (6 bases). Trimming took off 8 bases at V and 5 bases at J, with 12 bases between the two ends. The CDR3 sequence is 13 residues long. Germline CDR1 is SGHTA and CDR2 is FQGTGA. CDR3: CASSTGATGELFF. The CDR3 region has the DNA TGTGCCAGCTCGACAGGCGCTACCGGGGAGCTGTTTTTT. Full variable domain (remainder filled in from reference TRBV7-3 and TRBJ2-2): GAGVSQTPSNKVTEKGKYVELRCDPISGHTALYWYRQSLGQGPEFLIYFQGTGAADDSGLPNDRFFAVRPEGSVSTLKIQRTERGDSAVYLCASSTGATGELFFGEGSRLTVL.

The rearrangement uses TRBV6-6 and TRBJ2-4, with a possible D match to TRBD1 (6 bases). Trimming took off 2 bases at V and 5 bases at J, with 13 bases between the two ends. The CDR3 sequence is 15 residues long. Germline V gene sequence: CDR1 MNHNY, CDR2 SVGAGI (reference sequence). CDR3 protein: CASSYAKTGENIQYF. DNA of the CDR3: TGTGCCAGCAGTTACGCAAAGACAGGAGAAAACATTCAGTACTTC.

This clone was recorded only once. V is TRBV27 and J is TRBJ2-2, with TRBD2 identical over 7 bases. This CDR3 contains 18 residues. J gave up 5 bases and V 2 bases, and 14 bases lay outside the gene matches. Germline values: CDR1 MNHEY, CDR2 SMNVEV (reference sequence). The CDR3 nucleotides are TGTGCCAGCAGTTTAGGCCGCGGTTGGGGGAGGGAAACCGGGGAGCTGTTTTTT. Protein sequence: CASSLGRGWGRETGELFF.

The CDR3 protein is CASSNQGWLSGYTF. DNA for the CDR3: TGTGCCAGCAGTAATCAGGGATGGCTTAGTGGCTACACCTTC. V usage is TRBV6-6 and J usage is TRBJ1-2, with D tentatively TRBD1 (5 bases). This CDR3 is 14 amino acids long. Trimming stripped 5 bases from V and 7 bases from J, with 17 bases between. CDR1 is MNHNY, CDR2 SVGAGI, per germline (reference sequence).

There are a few counts of this clone. The chain couples TRBV18 to TRBJ2-7; 10 bases align to TRBD1. CDR1 is KGHSH and CDR2 is LQKENI in the germline V gene. Trimming removed 8 bases from V and 2 bases from J; junction bases left unmatched: 6. There are 14 residues in the CDR3. CDR3 nucleotides: TGTGCCAGCCGACAGGGGGCGAAGACCTACGAGCAGTACTTC. Translated: CASRQGAKTYEQYF.

This clone was seen a few times. The chain links TRBV28 to TRBJ1-1; 8 bases map to TRBD1. Germline V CDR1 and CDR2: MDHEN, SYDVKM. The junction had 10 bases not matched to a gene; V was cut back by 5 bases and J by 5 bases. This CDR3 has 15 amino acids. Here the CDR3 reads CASSPGQGLGTEAFF. In DNA, the CDR3 is TGTGCCAGCAGTCCCGGACAGGGTTTAGGGACTGAAGCTTTCTTT.

The genes are TRBV11-2 and TRBJ2-5; D is perhaps TRBD2 (6 bases). Gene TRBJ2-7 matches the end of the DNA better, so the J call may be wrong. CDR1 is SGHAT, CDR2 FQNNGV, per germline. CDR3 length: 15 amino acids. CDR3 sequence reads: CASSPPGGLDYEQYF. In DNA, the CDR3 is TGTGCCAGCAGCCCCCCTGGAGGGCTCGACTACGAGCAGTACTTC.

This clone was detected a few times. The chain joins TRBV10-2 to TRBJ2-1, with D possibly matching TRBD1 (6 bases). The CDR3 has 13 amino acids. V was clipped by 3 bases and J by 6 bases, with 9 bases between them. The V gene's germline CDR1 is WSHSY and CDR2 SAAADI. CDR3 DNA: TGCGCCAGCAGTGATGGACAGTCCAATGAGCAGTTCTTC. Its translation is CASSDGQSNEQFF.

This clone was detected a few times. V gene TRBV2 combines with J gene TRBJ2-5, with D unclear. The DNA end lines up better with TRBJ2-7; the J call may be wrong. The germline V gene has CDR1 SNHLY and CDR2 FYNNEI. CDR3 length equals 12 residues. The CDR3 DNA reads as TGTGCCAGCAGTGTTATCCACTACGAGCAGTACTTC. Translating it yields CASSVIHYEQYF.

This clone was counted between two and nine times. V usage is TRBV13 and J usage is TRBJ1-2, with TRBD1 matching over 9 bases. This CDR3 is 14 amino acids long. V trimming: 2 bases; J trimming: 7 bases; junction bases outside the gene matches: 5. Germline values: CDR1 PRHDT, CDR2 FYEKMQ (reference sequence). Here the CDR3 DNA reads TGTGCCAGCAGCTTACTACAGGGGGCGTCTGGCTACACCTTC. Encoded protein: CASSLLQGASGYTF.

J is TRBJ1-1 and V is TRBV11-2; D unclear. This CDR3 has 15 amino acids. Per the germline V gene, CDR1 is SGHAT and CDR2 is FQNNGV. Trimming pared 2 bases from V and 0 bases from J, leaving 10 bases between. In DNA form, the CDR3 reads TGTGCCAGCAGCTTACCGGCGGAGTTGAACACTGAAGCTTTCTTT. Translated, it gives CASSLPAELNTEAFF.

V is TRBV5-1 and J is TRBJ2-1, with D perhaps matching TRBD2 (6 bases). Germline V gene data show CDR1 as SGHRS and CDR2 as YFSETQ. CDR3 length: 16 residues. Trimming shortened V by 4 bases and J by 0 bases, and 14 bases separated the two germline ends. The CDR3 nucleotides read TGCGCCAGCAGCCGATATGGGGGGAGCTCCTACAATGAGCAGTTCTTC. Its translation is CASSRYGGSSYNEQFF.

This clone has a handful of counts. This chain connects TRBV2 to TRBJ1-2, with no clear D. Looked up from germline, CDR1 is SNHLY and CDR2 is FYNNEI. The CDR3 runs 13 residues. V was pared by 7 bases and J by 4 bases, with 13 bases between. CDR3 loop: CASTPQARYGYTF. CDR3 bases: TGTGCCAGCACCCCCCAGGCACGCTATGGCTACACCTTC.

The sample holds a few counts of this clone. The chain combines TRBV2 with TRBJ1-4; D is perhaps TRBD1 (5 bases). This CDR3 is built from 14 residues. V dropped 4 bases and J dropped 4 bases, with 10 bases sitting between them. The germline V gene has CDR1 SNHLY and CDR2 FYNNEI. CDR3 DNA: TGTGCCAGCAGTGCGCAGGGACTTAATGAAAAACTGTTTTTT. It is translated as CASSAQGLNEKLFF.

The chain links TRBV18 to TRBJ2-3, with D maybe TRBD2 (5 bases). V lost 4 bases and J 4 bases, leaving 24 bases between the germline ends. The CDR3 is 18 amino acids. Germline V gives CDR1 KGHSH, CDR2 LQKENI. CDR3 sequence reads: CASSLRPASGASPDTQYF. CDR3 in DNA: TGTGCCAGCTCACTGAGACCGGCCAGCGGAGCCTCCCCAGATACGCAGTATTTT.